Following are 10 T cell receptor beta chains from one sample sequenced in a study of shared clonotypes between healthy human individuals. Profiled with immunoSEQ multiplex PCR; TCRdb holds only in-frame clones, not every one. This sample has 600,000 to 750,000 clones, with less than 95% found just once. Sequenced: memory CD8+ T cells from PBMCs. The subset here: CD45RO+ cells pooled with CCR7-negative TemRA cells. These TCRs come from a man between 18 and 29 years old in good health. Some clones in this sample may be carry-over from other donors' samples.

This rearrangement joins TRBV7-9 to TRBJ1-1; D remains unclear. The CDR3 loop spans 12 amino acids. The V end was cut by 2 bases, the J end by 4 bases, with 5 bases between. Germline V gene data show CDR1 as SEHNR and CDR2 as FQNEAQ (reference sequence). DNA of the CDR3: TGTGCCAGCAGCTTAATCTCCACTGAAGCTTTCTTT. Its protein is CASSLISTEAFF.

This sequence joins TRBV10-2 and TRBJ2-5, with D tentatively TRBD1 (5 bases). The CDR3 runs 14 residues. CDR1 is WSHSY and CDR2 is SAAADI in the germline V gene. The ends were cut back, 7 bases at V and 1 base at J, with 13 bases in the middle. CDR3: CASTPGFVQETQYF. Written as DNA, the CDR3 is TGCGCCAGCACTCCAGGGTTCGTCCAAGAGACCCAGTACTTC.

The chain employs TRBV4-1 and TRBJ1-1; D perhaps matches TRBD1 (5 bases). The CDR3 has 14 residues. Germline V lookup: CDR1 MGHRA, CDR2 YSYEKL. Trimming left V 0 bases short and J 4 bases short, with 9 bases between. In nucleotides, the CDR3 is TGCGCCAGCAGCCAAGATCGGGGGTCCACTGAAGCTTTCTTT. Translated: CASSQDRGSTEAFF.

The CDR3 here is CASSAVGGFQPQHF. In DNA, the CDR3 is TGTGCCAGCAGTGCGGTCGGGGGTTTCCAGCCCCAGCATTTT. V usage is TRBV28 and J usage is TRBJ1-5; possibly TRBD1 for D (5 bases). The CDR3 consists of 14 residues. Between the trimmed V and J ends, which lost 5 bases and 7 bases, there was a span of 15 bases. The germline CDR1 and CDR2 sequences are MDHEN and SYDVKM.

V usage is TRBV9 and J usage is TRBJ2-1; D is undetermined. Deletions cut 0 bases from V and 7 bases from J, with 17 bases between. This CDR3 region has 16 residues. The germline gives CDR1 SGDLS, CDR2 YYNGEE. The CDR3 nucleotides are TGTGCCAGCAGCGTAGAGGGTATTATTGGGAAAAATGAGCAGTTCTTC. Protein product: CASSVEGIIGKNEQFF. Together with reference TRBV9 and TRBJ2-1, the CDR3 gives the full variable domain: DSGVTQTPKHLITATGQRVTLRCSPRSGDLSVYWYQQSLDQGLQFLIQYYNGEERAKGNILERFSAQQFPDLHSELNLSSLELGDSALYFCASSVEGIIGKNEQFFGPGTRLTVL.

The chain joins TRBV9 to TRBJ2-7; D gene unclear. Germline CDR1 SGDLS, CDR2 YYNGEE. The CDR3 sequence is 13 residues long. V was pared by 0 bases and J by 5 bases, with 9 bases between. The CDR3 is CASSVALGNEQYF. In DNA, the CDR3 is TGTGCCAGCAGCGTAGCTCTGGGGAACGAGCAGTACTTC.

The chain carries TRBV19 and TRBJ2-2; no firm D call. The CDR3 loop spans 11 amino acids. CDR1 is LNHDA, CDR2 SQIVND, per germline (reference sequence). Trimming left V 8 bases short and J 2 bases short, with 3 bases between. CDR3 nucleotide sequence: TGTGCCAGTCAAAACACCGGGGAGCTGTTTTTT. Amino acids: CASQNTGELFF.

The rearrangement uses TRBV5-6 and TRBJ2-7; D uncertain. CDR3 length: 14 amino acids. Trimming stripped 4 bases from V and 3 bases from J, with 14 bases between. Looked up from germline, CDR1 is SGHDT and CDR2 is YYEEEE. The CDR3 reads CASSILQDVYEQYF. For the CDR3, the DNA is TGTGCCAGCAGCATCCTCCAGGACGTCTACGAGCAGTACTTC.

The V and J genes are TRBV13 and TRBJ2-7; 10 positions agree with TRBD2. The CDR3 length is 16 residues. Trimming took 1 base from V and 4 from J; bases not matched to a gene: 7. CDR1 PRHDT and CDR2 FYEKMQ come from the germline V gene (reference sequence). The CDR3 region is CASSLALAGVQYEQYF. For the CDR3, the DNA is TGTGCCAGCAGCTTAGCCCTAGCGGGAGTTCAATACGAGCAGTACTTC.

There are a few counts of this clone. The chain has TRBV27 and TRBJ2-3; D is ambiguous. V lost 2 bases, J lost 4 bases, and 10 bases lay in between. The CDR3 covers 14 residues. Per germline, CDR1 MNHEY and CDR2 SMNVEV (reference sequence). The chain's CDR3 is CASSLALLADTQYF. CDR3 DNA sequence: TGTGCCAGCAGTTTAGCGCTTCTTGCAGATACGCAGTATTTT.